This T cell receptor beta chain was captured by sequencing in a study of blood T cell repertoires in COVID-19. Study overall: The samples span acute and convalescent COVID-19 from the United States, Italy and Spain. PBMCs, B-cell-depleted T cells, or T cells provided the cDNA or gDNA that made up the material.

Germline assignment: CDR1 LNHDA and CDR2 SQIVND (reference sequence). The V end was cut by 3 bases, the J end by 1 base, with 10 bases between. The CDR3 has 15 residues. In the source study's methods: Using reference gene primer amplification, nucleated cell counts were estimated. Here immunoSEQ multiplex PCR was the method, and the copy in TCRdb shows in-frame clones only, minus some. V, J and clone size were drawn from that table, and D and trimming were deduced from the DNA. The sample holds 110,000 to 150,000 clones, approximately 88% seen once. This sequence joins TRBV19 and TRBJ1-3; tentatively, D is TRBD1 (6 bases). Sample: peripheral blood. This receptor was obtained from an older man with acute or convalescent COVID-19. The CDR3 reads CASSITGSSGNTIYF. The DNA of the CDR3 is TGTGCCAGTAGTATTACAGGGAGTTCTGGAAACACCATATATTTT. The full variable domain, completed using reference TRBV19 and TRBJ1-3, is DGGITQSPKYLFRKEGQNVTLSCEQNLNHDAMYWYRQDPGQGLRLIYYSQIVNDFQKGDIAEGYSVSREKKESFPLTVTSAQKNPTAFYLCASSITGSSGNTIYFGEGSWLTVV.